This is a list of T cell receptor beta chains from one sample in a study of early T cells in non-severe SARS-CoV-2 infection. TCRdb reprocessed the 5' RACE reads via MiXCR and lists one record per CDR3 protein. Of approximately 64,000 distinct CDR3 sequences listed, roughly 21% were seen once; the top ten hold more than 15%. The sample consisted of whole blood, taken at baseline. These receptors all stem from an adult who was a healthcare worker with PCR-confirmed SARS-CoV-2 infection or an uninfected control (not recorded which). Both conserved end residues are part of each CDR3. Fields, in order: D gene, J gene, clone size, V gene, CDR3 protein, CDR3 DNA. D genes are given only for firm matches. Rows may omit the clone size; those that give it use once, few, many or a size class.

>TRBD1|TRBJ1-4|few|TRBV29-1
CSVSLGQSNARFPKLFF
TGCAGCGTTAGTTTGGGACAGTCAAATGCGAGGTTTCCTAAACTGTTTTTT
>TRBD2|TRBJ2-7|many|TRBV4-1
CASSPRPLAGGPTYEQYF
TGCGCCAGCAGCCCCCGGCCCCTAGCGGGGGGGCCGACCTACGAGCAGTACTTC
>NA|TRBJ2-5|many|TRBV5-1
CASSLAQETQYF
TGCGCCAGCAGCTTGGCCCAAGAGACCCAGTACTTC
>TRBD1|TRBJ2-1|NA|TRBV10-3
CAISESGTDYNEQFF
TGTGCCATCAGTGAGTCCGGGACAGACTACAATGAGCAGTTCTTC
>NA|TRBJ1-2|few|TRBV6-5
CASKGGDTTDPYYGYTF
TGTGCCAGCAAGGGCGGAGACACAACGGATCCTTACTATGGCTACACCTTC
>NA|TRBJ1-5|few|TRBV6-6
CASSSPGGEGPQHF
TGTGCCAGCAGTTCCCCCGGGGGCGAGGGGCCCCAGCATTTT
>NA|TRBJ2-1|NA|TRBV4-1
CASSQGTSGVYYNEQFF
TGCGCCAGCAGCCAAGGGACCTCAGGGGTGTATTACAATGAGCAGTTCTTC
>NA|TRBJ2-3|few|TRBV29-1
CSVERGESTDTQYF
TGCAGCGTGGAAAGAGGGGAAAGCACAGATACGCAGTATTTT
>NA|TRBJ1-1|few|TRBV12-3/TRBV12-4
CASSLSGRGNTEAFF
TGTGCCAGCAGTTTATCGGGCAGGGGGAACACTGAAGCTTTCTTT
>NA|TRBJ2-3|NA|TRBV29-1
CSVEDRLNTDTQYF
TGCAGCGTTGAAGATCGACTAAACACAGATACGCAGTATTTT
>TRBD2|TRBJ2-3|NA|TRBV7-2
CASSIGLGASTDTQYF
TGTGCCAGCAGCATAGGACTAGGGGCTAGCACAGATACGCAGTATTTT
>NA|TRBJ2-7|NA|TRBV20-1
CSARATDSFSHEQYF
TGCAGTGCTAGAGCCACGGACTCCTTCTCTCACGAGCAGTACTTC
>TRBD1|TRBJ1-4|NA|TRBV10-2
CASSEYGQGATNEKLFF
TGCGCCAGCAGTGAGTATGGACAGGGGGCAACTAATGAAAAACTGTTTTTT
>NA|TRBJ2-1|NA|TRBV10-3
CAISPFGGVSSYNEQFF
TGTGCCATCAGTCCGTTCGGGGGCGTGAGCTCCTACAATGAGCAGTTCTTC
>TRBD2|TRBJ2-1|NA|TRBV7-2
CASTSGSPNEQFF
TGTGCCAGTACTAGCGGGTCTCCGAATGAGCAGTTCTTC
>NA|TRBJ1-1|few|TRBV4-2
CASSQDITVGTEAFF
TGTGCCAGCAGCCAAGATATCACGGTGGGCACTGAAGCTTTCTTT
>NA|TRBJ1-6|NA|TRBV10-2
CASMWGSSYNSPLHF
TGCGCCAGCATGTGGGGGAGCTCCTATAATTCACCCCTCCACTTT
>NA|TRBJ2-7|NA|TRBV4-1
CASSQASGQLYEQYF
TGCGCCAGCAGCCAGGCCTCGGGACAACTCTACGAGCAGTACTTC
>TRBD1|TRBJ2-2|NA|TRBV24-1
CATSDSGQGDTGELFF
TGTGCCACCAGTGATTCTGGCCAGGGGGACACCGGGGAGCTGTTTTTT
>NA|TRBJ1-1|NA|TRBV5-1
CASSLGQPTTEAFF
TGCGCCAGCAGCTTGGGCCAGCCGACCACTGAAGCTTTCTTT
>NA|TRBJ2-3|NA|TRBV20-1
CSATEGRTDTQYF
TGCAGTGCTACCGAGGGGCGGACAGATACGCAGTATTTT
>NA|TRBJ1-6|NA|TRBV12-3/TRBV12-4
CASSSGNSPLHF
TGTGCCAGCAGTTCCGGGAATTCACCCCTCCACTTT
>TRBD1|TRBJ2-6|many|TRBV18
CASSQQTGGAGANVLIF
TGTGCCAGCTCACAACAGACAGGGGGCGCAGGGGCCAACGTCCTGATTTTC
>NA|TRBJ1-3|NA|TRBV6-6
CASSQWGSGNTIYF
TGTGCCAGCAGCCAGTGGGGCTCTGGAAACACCATATATTTT
>NA|TRBJ2-3|NA|TRBV4-2
CASSPYRPDTQYF
TGTGCCAGCAGTCCTTACCGACCAGATACGCAGTATTTT
>TRBD1|TRBJ1-2|few|TRBV12-3/TRBV12-4
CASSFLGQARGYTF
TGTGCCAGCAGTTTCCTAGGACAGGCGCGAGGCTACACCTTC
>TRBD1|TRBJ1-2|NA|TRBV30
CAWRGQGSAYGYTF
TGTGCCTGGAGGGGACAGGGTTCGGCCTATGGCTACACCTTC
>NA|TRBJ2-2|few|TRBV9
CASRAGVTGELFF
TGTGCCAGCAGAGCCGGGGTGACCGGGGAGCTGTTTTTT
>NA|TRBJ2-3|NA|TRBV5-1
CASSLEAGSGTDTQYF
TGCGCCAGCAGCTTGGAAGCAGGGTCGGGAACAGATACGCAGTATTTT
>TRBD2|TRBJ2-1|NA|TRBV4-1
CASSQDQFASGGQEQFF
TGCGCCAGCAGCCAAGATCAATTCGCTAGCGGGGGGCAGGAGCAGTTCTTC
>NA|TRBJ1-4|NA|TRBV12-3/TRBV12-4
CASQAARINEKLFF
TGTGCCAGCCAAGCGGCCAGGATTAATGAAAAACTGTTTTTT
>TRBD1|TRBJ2-5|NA|TRBV5-4
CASRRGFGTEETQYF
TGTGCCAGCAGAAGGGGGTTCGGGACAGAAGAGACCCAGTACTTC
>TRBD1|TRBJ2-7|many|TRBV18
CASSPRTGEYEQYF
TGTGCCAGCTCACCGCGGACAGGGGAGTACGAGCAGTACTTC
>NA|TRBJ2-5|few|TRBV18
CASSPPSQQETQYF
TGTGCCAGCTCACCACCTTCACAGCAAGAGACCCAGTACTTC
>NA|TRBJ1-6|NA|TRBV7-3
CASSPGRAASPLHF
TGTGCCAGCAGCCCGGGACGGGCTGCGTCACCCCTCCACTTT